The present T cell receptor (beta chain) was sequenced within a study of early T cells in non-severe SARS-CoV-2 infection (dated by TCRdb to about 2021). As for the study more broadly: Because TCR sequencing relied on bulk RNA taken from unsorted whole blood, pairing of alpha and beta chains was not possible.

The library came from 5' RACE. TCRdb records NextSeq 500 as the sequencer. Unique molecular identifiers were attached to individual cDNA molecules in the TCR library protocol so that sequencing error and PCR bias could be corrected. Both TCR alpha and beta chains were sequenced, and tight co-correlation was observed between alpha and beta sequence abundances in each sample. For the original study's pipeline: Decombinator V4 was used to perform V gene, J gene and CDR3 annotation of TCR sequences. Expanded TCRs were defined as changing significantly between any two time points under a Poisson model with p below 0.0001. Abundances of TCRs were expressed as counts per million after normalisation to the total number of TCRs sequenced in each sample. MAIT TCRs were defined by TRAV1-2 paired with TRAJ12, TRAJ20 or TRAJ33, and iNKT TCRs by TRAV10 paired with TRAJ18. VDJdb, accessed 1 November 2021, was searched for CMV, EBV and SARS-CoV-2 annotated TCRs, excluding TCRs annotated for multiple antigens. TCRdb applied fastp at Q25 and MiXCR to the public reads, then kept only in-frame beta chains. Here each entry gathers all rows of one CDR3 protein and keeps the most common genes and DNA. These V and J calls derive from TCRdb rather than the authors' analysis. The sample includes 50,000 to 60,000 distinct CDR3 sequences, with 11% observed a single time. The ten largest account for over 10% of the sample.

The germline V gene encodes CDR1 SQVTM and CDR2 ANQGSEA. Ends trimmed: V by 8 bases, J by 3 bases; bases unmatched to a gene: 7. CDR3 length: 13 amino acids, cysteine to phenylalanine. Kept here is only the CDR3 DNA, which spans 39 bases and is read in frame from base 1. This clonotype was seen ten or more times. This clone's antigen is unknown. Base qualities were left out, and no much larger clone turns up one base away. What the study reported, not specific to this receptor: Matching against VDJdb was skewed toward anti-spike CD8 responses, likely underestimated virus-specific expansions, and missed private and CD4 specificities.

This was a case-control study nested in a cohort of healthcare workers in London, UK, who had nasopharyngeal swab PCR tests and blood samples taken every week. Healthcare workers were recruited during the week of the UK lockdown, between 23 and 31 March 2020, and followed weekly for up to about 15 weeks. The origin of this receptor is an adult who was a healthcare worker with PCR-confirmed SARS-CoV-2 infection or an uninfected control (not recorded which). Recombination connected TRBV29-1 to TRBJ2-1; 7 middle bases align to TRBD2. Sequencing was carried out using whole blood. The CDR3 protein: CSSGGSNYNEQFF. The bases are TGCAGCTCGGGCGGGAGTAACTACAATGAGCAGTTCTTC.